This T cell receptor beta chain is drawn from a study of blood T cell repertoires in COVID-19. At the level of the study: Collection of acute and convalescent COVID-19 samples took place in the United States, Italy and Spain.

Method: immunoSEQ multiplex PCR; TCRdb's copy keeps in-frame clones and lacks some. The sample has 180,000 or so clones, approximately 85% seen once; the top ten hold 6.2%. The trim removed 1 base at V and 6 bases at J, leaving 8 bases unmatched. The CDR3 spans 16 residues. Germline V gives CDR1 KGHSH, CDR2 LQKENI. The sample holds one count of this clone. The recovered donors of Cohort 3 showed two negative PCRs, clearance, or symptom resolution. The chain is built from TRBV18 and TRBJ2-1; 8 bases are a match to TRBD2. Sequencing was performed on PBMCs or T cells enriched from blood (not recorded which). This receptor was identified in a man aged 40-55 years who had recovered from COVID-19. CDR3: CASSPLQAGAVNEQFF. The CDR3 DNA reads TGTGCCAGCTCACCACTCCAAGCGGGAGCGGTCAATGAGCAGTTCTTC.